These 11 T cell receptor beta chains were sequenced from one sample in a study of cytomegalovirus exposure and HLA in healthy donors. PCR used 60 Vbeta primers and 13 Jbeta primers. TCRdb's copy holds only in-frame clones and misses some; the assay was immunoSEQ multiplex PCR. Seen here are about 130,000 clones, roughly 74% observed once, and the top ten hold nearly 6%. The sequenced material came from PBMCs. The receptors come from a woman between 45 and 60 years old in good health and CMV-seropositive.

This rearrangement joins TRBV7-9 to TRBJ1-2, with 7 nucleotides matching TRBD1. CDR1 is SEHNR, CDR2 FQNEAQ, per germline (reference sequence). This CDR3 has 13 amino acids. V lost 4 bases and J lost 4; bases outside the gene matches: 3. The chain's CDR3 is CASSSGQLYGYTF. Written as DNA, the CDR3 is TGTGCCAGCAGCTCGGGACAGCTCTATGGCTACACCTTC.

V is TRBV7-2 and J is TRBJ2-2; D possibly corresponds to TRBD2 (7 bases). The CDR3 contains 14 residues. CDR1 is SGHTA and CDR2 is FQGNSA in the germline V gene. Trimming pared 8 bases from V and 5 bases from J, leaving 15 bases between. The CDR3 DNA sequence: TGTGCCAGCCGTGGGGGGGCCAGGACCGGGGAGCTGTTTTTT. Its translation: CASRGGARTGELFF.

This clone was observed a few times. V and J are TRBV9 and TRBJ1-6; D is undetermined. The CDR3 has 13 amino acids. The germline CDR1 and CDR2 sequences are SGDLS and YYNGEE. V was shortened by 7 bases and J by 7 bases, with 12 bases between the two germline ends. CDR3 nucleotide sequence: TGTGCCAGCGGGCCTGGGCCGAATTCACCCCTCCACTTT. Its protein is CASGPGPNSPLHF. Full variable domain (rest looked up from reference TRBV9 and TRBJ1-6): DSGVTQTPKHLITATGQRVTLRCSPRSGDLSVYWYQQSLDQGLQFLIQYYNGEERAKGNILERFSAQQFPDLHSELNLSSLELGDSALYFCASGPGPNSPLHFGNGTRLTVT.

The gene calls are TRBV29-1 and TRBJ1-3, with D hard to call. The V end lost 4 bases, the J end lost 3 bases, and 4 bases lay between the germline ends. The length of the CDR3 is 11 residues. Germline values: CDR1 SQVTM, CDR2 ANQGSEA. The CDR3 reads CSVVVGNTIYF. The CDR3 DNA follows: TGCAGCGTTGTAGTTGGAAACACCATATATTTT.

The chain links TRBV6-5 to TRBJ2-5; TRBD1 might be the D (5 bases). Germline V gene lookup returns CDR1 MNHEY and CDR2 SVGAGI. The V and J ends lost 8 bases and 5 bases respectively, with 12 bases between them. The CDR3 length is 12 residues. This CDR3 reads CASGFKGETQYF. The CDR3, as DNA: TGTGCCAGCGGTTTCAAGGGGGAGACCCAGTACTTC.

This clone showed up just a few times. Written as DNA, the CDR3 is TGTGCCATCCGGACTGACAATCAGCCCCAGCATTTT. It is translated as CAIRTDNQPQHF. The chain couples TRBV10-3 to TRBJ1-5; D is unresolved. Germline CDR1 and CDR2: ENHRY and SYGVKD. This CDR3 is 12 amino acids long. V lost 8 bases to trimming and J lost 3 bases, with 8 bases between them.

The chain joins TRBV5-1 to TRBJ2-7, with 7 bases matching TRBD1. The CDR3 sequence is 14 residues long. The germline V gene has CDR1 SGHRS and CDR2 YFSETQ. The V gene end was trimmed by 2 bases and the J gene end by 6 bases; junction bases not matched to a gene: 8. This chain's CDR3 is CASSFGQDRAEQYF. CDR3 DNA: TGCGCCAGCAGCTTCGGACAGGACCGTGCCGAGCAGTACTTC.

For the CDR3, the DNA is TGTGCCAGCTCTCTTACACCGGGAAACACCATATATTTT. It is translated as CASSLTPGNTIYF. The rearrangement links TRBV18 to TRBJ1-3; D remains ambiguous. V lost 6 bases to trimming and J lost 4 bases, with 10 bases between them. CDR1 is KGHSH and CDR2 is LQKENI in the germline V gene. CDR3 length: 13 amino acids. Variable domain in full (rest from reference TRBV18 and TRBJ1-3): NAGVMQNPRHLVRRRGQEARLRCSPMKGHSHVYWYRQLPEEGLKFMVYLQKENIIDESGMPKERFSAEFPKEGPSILRIQQVVRGDSAAYFCASSLTPGNTIYFGEGSWLTVV.

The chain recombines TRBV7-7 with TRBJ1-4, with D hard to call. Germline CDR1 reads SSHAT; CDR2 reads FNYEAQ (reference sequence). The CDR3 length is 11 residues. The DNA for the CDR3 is TGTGCTATCATTAGAGGTGAAAAACTGTTTTTT. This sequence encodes CAIIRGEKLFF. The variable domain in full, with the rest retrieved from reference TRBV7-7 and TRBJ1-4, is GAGVSQSPRYKVTKRGQDVTLRCDPISSHATLYWYQQALGQGPEFLTYFNYEAQPDKSGLPSDRFSAERPEGSISTLTIQRTEQRDSAMYRCAIIRGEKLFFGSGTQLSVL.

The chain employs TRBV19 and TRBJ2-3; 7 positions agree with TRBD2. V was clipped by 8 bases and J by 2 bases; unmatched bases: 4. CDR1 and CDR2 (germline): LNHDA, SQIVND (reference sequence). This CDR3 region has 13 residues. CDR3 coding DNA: TGTGCCAGTGGCCGGGGGGACACAGATACGCAGTATTTT. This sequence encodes CASGRGDTDTQYF.

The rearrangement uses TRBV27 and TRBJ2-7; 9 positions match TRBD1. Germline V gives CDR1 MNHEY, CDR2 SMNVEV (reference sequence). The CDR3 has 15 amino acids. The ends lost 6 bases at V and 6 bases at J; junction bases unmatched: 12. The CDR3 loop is CASRDPGQGRGEQYF. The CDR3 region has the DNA TGTGCCAGCAGGGACCCGGGACAGGGAAGGGGCGAGCAGTACTTC.